This T cell receptor beta chain was recorded in a study of blood T cell repertoires in COVID-19. Overall study context: There were acute and convalescent COVID-19 samples, and they came from the United States, Italy and Spain. PBMCs, B-cell-depleted T cells, or T cells were the source of the cDNA or gDNA that made up the material.

Per the original methods: Amplification with reference gene primers provided the estimates of nucleated cell counts. Assay used: immunoSEQ multiplex PCR; TCRdb lists only in-frame clones, some missing. From that table come the V and J calls and clone size; the DNA was used to work out D and trimming. In the table there are 150,000 to 200,000 clones, around nine tenths of which are singletons. The CDR3 extends over 15 amino acids. Looked up from germline, CDR1 is SGDLS and CDR2 is YYNGEE. Trimming shortened V by 4 bases and J by 0 bases, and 13 bases separated the two germline ends. The clonotype comes from a man in his 70s with acute or convalescent COVID-19. This chain uses TRBV9 with TRBJ1-1; D gene ambiguous. The specimen sequenced was peripheral blood. The CDR3 loop reads CASSPDSGLNTEAFF. In nucleotides, the CDR3 is TGTGCCAGCAGCCCCGACTCTGGCCTGAACACTGAAGCTTTCTTT.